This TCR beta chain was recovered during a study of CD8 T cells in Susac syndrome. Looking at the study overall: When blood was collected, patients with Susac syndrome were therapy-naive, were taking corticosteroids, or were receiving intravenous immunoglobulin alone.

When the RNA was reverse transcribed, random hexamers were used with an input of about 0.5 to 1 ug. TCRdb passed the immunoSEQ multiplex PCR reads through MiXCR, listing each CDR3 protein once. The table lists 120,000 to 150,000 distinct CDR3 sequences, almost 96% of them singletons, with over 0.075% in the top ten. High-throughput TCR beta sequencing covered peripheral CD8+ and CD4+ T cells. V lost 3 bases to trimming and J lost 4 bases, with 10 bases between them. Germline assignment: CDR1 SGDLS and CDR2 YYNGEE. The CDR3 has 13 residues. The genes are TRBV9 and TRBJ1-2; possible D gene TRBD1, 5 bases. The TCR was taken from a human donor with Susac syndrome. Sequencing was done on a sample of CD4+ T cells from PBMCs. In DNA, the CDR3 is TGTGCCAGCAGCGAGGGACGGCGCTATGGCTACACCTTC. Translated, it gives CASSEGRRYGYTF.